These 20 T cell receptor beta chains came from one sample sequenced in a study of blood T cell repertoires in COVID-19. The table came from immunoSEQ multiplex PCR; TCRdb's copy has only in-frame clones and leaves some out. The sample holds 150,000 to 200,000 clones, about 92% seen once. The material sequenced was peripheral blood. The receptors derive from a man aged 60-69 years with active or convalescent COVID-19.

This clone appeared a few times. This rearrangement joins TRBV13 to TRBJ2-1; TRBD1 is a possible D gene (5 bases). Per the germline V gene, CDR1 is PRHDT and CDR2 is FYEKMQ (reference sequence). The CDR3 is 13 residues long. Between the trimmed V and J ends, which lost 3 bases and 8 bases, there was a span of 11 bases. The CDR3 coding sequence is TGTGCCAGCAGCTTCAGGGTTGTGGATGAGCAGTTCTTC. Protein: CASSFRVVDEQFF.

This chain joins TRBV11-2 and TRBJ1-3; 7 bases are shared with TRBD1. Germline CDR1 is SGHAT and CDR2 is FQNNGV. The CDR3 length is 15 residues. V shed 2 bases, J shed 11 bases, and the junction held 12 bases outside the gene matches. The CDR3 region is CASSLSGTADHPIYF. The CDR3 DNA follows: TGTGCCAGCAGCTTATCCGGGACAGCGGATCACCCCATATATTTT. Full variable domain (missing parts from reference TRBV11-2 and TRBJ1-3): EAGVAQSPRYKIIEKRQSVAFWCNPISGHATLYWYQQILGQGPKLLIQFQNNGVVDDSQLPKDRFSAERLKGVDSTLKIQPAKLEDSAVYLCASSLSGTADHPIYFGEGSWLTVV.

The V call is TRBV5-8, the J call TRBJ1-4; 10 nucleotides line up with TRBD1. The ends lost 0 bases at V and 2 bases at J; junction bases unmatched: 13. Germline assignment: CDR1 SGHTS and CDR2 YDEGEE. This CDR3 region has 20 residues. The CDR3: CASSLAPGTGAFVTNEKLFF. The DNA for the CDR3 is TGTGCCAGCAGCTTGGCCCCCGGGACAGGGGCGTTTGTGACTAATGAAAAACTGTTTTTT.

The chain is built from TRBV29-1 and TRBJ1-1; D gene uncertain. Trimming took off 2 bases at V and 1 base at J, with 8 bases between the two ends. The CDR3 sequence is 13 residues long. Germline loops: CDR1 SQVTM, CDR2 ANQGSEA. Here the CDR3 DNA reads TGCAGCGTTGAAAGGCAGGAGAACACTGAAGCTTTCTTT. This encodes CSVERQENTEAFF.

The chain has TRBV24-1 and TRBJ2-6; 10 bases line up with TRBD1. The CDR3 is 17 residues long. V shed 7 bases, J shed 4 bases, and the junction held 9 bases outside the gene matches. Germline values: CDR1 KGHDR, CDR2 SFDVKD. This chain's CDR3 is CATSAGQGQGGANVLTF. The CDR3 bases are TGTGCCACCAGCGCGGGACAGGGGCAAGGGGGGGCCAACGTCCTGACTTTC.

V usage is TRBV6-1 and J usage is TRBJ2-4, with D unresolved. Trimming took 2 bases from V and 0 from J, leaving 8 bases between them. The CDR3 has 15 residues. CDR1 MNHNS and CDR2 SASEGT come from the germline V gene. CDR3 protein: CASSETYLAKNIQYF. Here the CDR3 DNA reads TGTGCCAGCAGTGAAACATATCTAGCCAAAAACATTCAGTACTTC.

The chain links TRBV15 to TRBJ1-2; possibly TRBD1 for D (5 bases). Germline V gene data show CDR1 as LNHNV and CDR2 as YYDKDF (reference sequence). The CDR3 has 15 amino acids. Trimming pared 3 bases from V and 4 bases from J, leaving 15 bases between. The CDR3 DNA is TGTGCCACCAGCAGGCGGGACGGAAGATTCTATGGCTACACCTTC. Translating gives CATSRRDGRFYGYTF.

The rearrangement links TRBV28 to TRBJ1-1; maybe TRBD1 (6 bases). Germline V gives CDR1 MDHEN, CDR2 SYDVKM. CDR3 length equals 12 residues. V shed 5 bases and J shed 7 bases, with 11 bases lying between them. For the CDR3, the DNA is TGTGCCAGCAGTGGGGGACAATTTGAAGCTTTCTTT. As protein: CASSGGQFEAFF.

The chain recombines TRBV4-1 with TRBJ1-2; D remains unclear. The CDR3 has 18 residues. V was trimmed by 0 bases and J by 5 bases, leaving 22 bases between them. Germline-derived CDR1 and CDR2 are MGHRA and YSYEKL. CDR3 sequence reads: CASSQDLGGSGAEYGYTF. For the CDR3, the DNA is TGCGCCAGCAGCCAAGATTTGGGCGGGAGCGGCGCGGAGTATGGCTACACCTTC.

This rearrangement joins TRBV13 to TRBJ1-2, with D possibly being TRBD1 (6 bases). V lost 5 bases and J lost 8, with 15 bases in between. The CDR3 loop spans 13 amino acids. Germline CDR1 reads PRHDT; CDR2 reads FYEKMQ (reference sequence). In nucleotides, the CDR3 is TGTGCCAGCAGCCGCGCAGGGGTACGGGGCTACACCTTC. Translating it yields CASSRAGVRGYTF. Combining the CDR3 with reference TRBV13 and TRBJ1-2 gives the whole variable domain AAGVIQSPRHLIKEKRETATLKCYPIPRHDTVYWYQQGPGQDPQFLISFYEKMQSDKGSIPDRFSAQQFSDYHSELNMSSLELGDSALYFCASSRAGVRGYTFGSGTRLTVV.

The chain combines TRBV10-3 with TRBJ2-2; tentatively, D is TRBD1 (7 bases). This CDR3 is built from 16 residues. Trimming stripped 5 bases from V and 2 bases from J, with 15 bases between. CDR1 ENHRY and CDR2 SYGVKD come from the germline V gene. The CDR3 loop is CAISQKTGTNTGELFF. The CDR3 nucleotides are TGTGCCATCAGTCAGAAGACAGGGACTAACACCGGGGAGCTGTTTTTT.

The CDR3 is CASSQAGRAGGPYEQYF. The CDR3 coding sequence is TGTGCCAGCAGCCAAGCGGGTAGAGCGGGAGGGCCCTACGAGCAGTACTTC. V gene TRBV3-1 (or the pseudogene TRBV3-2) combines with J gene TRBJ2-7; 10 positions agree with TRBD2. V lost 1 base, J lost 2 bases, and 8 bases stayed unmatched. Germline lookup yields CDR1 LGHDT and CDR2 YNNKEL (reference sequence). The CDR3 contains 17 residues.

As to this clone: One end of the junction does not line up with germline, which may come from a read error. V gene TRBV19 combines with J gene TRBJ1-3; 8 nucleotides line up with TRBD1. Germline CDR1 is LNHDA and CDR2 is SQIVND (reference sequence). The CDR3 sequence is 20 residues long. The CDR3 DNA reads TGTGCCGGTAGTTCCCGGGACAGGAGCCTTCCCGGCCTCTCTGGAAACACCATATATTTT. It translates to CAGSSRDRSLPGLSGNTIYF.

This clone has just a few counts. This sequence joins TRBV19 and TRBJ1-5; D call uncertain. The CDR3 spans 15 residues. The germline V gene has CDR1 LNHDA and CDR2 SQIVND (reference sequence). V was cut by 5 bases and J by 2 bases, with 13 bases left in between. The CDR3 here is CASSSDGLGNQPQHF. DNA for the CDR3: TGTGCCAGTAGTTCCGACGGGTTGGGCAATCAGCCCCAGCATTTT.

The chain is built from TRBV18 and TRBJ1-1; 9 bases map to TRBD1. Trimming took 2 bases from V and 4 from J; bases not matched to a gene: 8. Germline CDR1 KGHSH, CDR2 LQKENI. This CDR3 has 16 residues. This CDR3 is CASSPSSGQGSTEAFF. In nucleotides, the CDR3 is TGTGCCAGCTCACCAAGTTCTGGACAGGGGAGCACTGAAGCTTTCTTT. The variable domain in full, completed from reference TRBV18 and TRBJ1-1, reads NAGVMQNPRHLVRRRGQEARLRCSPMKGHSHVYWYRQLPEEGLKFMVYLQKENIIDESGMPKERFSAEFPKEGPSILRIQQVVRGDSAAYFCASSPSSGQGSTEAFFGQGTRLTVV.

The chain has TRBV5-1 and TRBJ2-7; 8 bases line up with TRBD1. Germline CDR1 and CDR2: SGHRS and YFSETQ. The CDR3 consists of 17 residues. V lost 2 bases and J lost 3; bases outside the gene matches: 13. The CDR3 coding sequence is TGCGCCAGCAGCTTAGTATCGAGTGGGACAGGACTCTACGAGCAGTACTTC. Translation gives CASSLVSSGTGLYEQYF.

The chain has TRBV12-3 or TRBV12-4 and TRBJ1-2; 11 bases are a match to TRBD1. The V and J ends lost 5 bases and 7 bases, in that order; junction bases with no gene match: 3. The CDR3 length is 13 residues. The CDR3 DNA reads TGTGCCAGCAGTGGGACAGGGGGGATTGGCTACACCTTC. It is translated as CASSGTGGIGYTF.

V and J are TRBV5-1 and TRBJ1-1; tentatively, D is TRBD1 (6 bases). This CDR3 is 13 amino acids long. CDR1 and CDR2 from the germline V gene are SGHRS and YFSETQ. Trimming took 4 bases from V and 5 from J, leaving 12 bases between them. The CDR3 coding sequence is TGCGCCAGCAGCGGGGACACCCTAACTGAAGCTTTCTTT. Translation: CASSGDTLTEAFF.

The genes are TRBV10-3 and TRBJ2-2; 7 bases align to TRBD1. This CDR3 region has 15 residues. The trim removed 7 bases at V and 0 bases at J, leaving 5 bases unmatched. Germline V lookup: CDR1 ENHRY, CDR2 SYGVKD. CDR3 coding DNA: TGTGCCATCACGACGGGACAGACGAACACCGGGGAGCTGTTTTTT. It translates to CAITTGQTNTGELFF.

The V gene is TRBV18, the J gene TRBJ1-3; D ambiguous. The germline V and J ends were trimmed by 4 bases and 0 bases, with 16 bases remaining between them. Germline V gene lookup returns CDR1 KGHSH and CDR2 LQKENI. The CDR3 runs to 17 residues. CDR3 nucleotides: TGTGCCAGCTCACTAAACGAGCAGGCAATCTCTGGAAACACCATATATTTT. Translating it yields CASSLNEQAISGNTIYF.